This TCR beta chain was retrieved from a study of T cell responses to AZD1222 COVID-19 vaccine. The CDR3 loop spans 12 amino acids. V was trimmed by 5 bases and J by 11 bases, leaving 15 bases between them. Germline V lookup: CDR1 LNHDA, CDR2 SQIVND (reference sequence). Clones were read by immunoSEQ multiplex PCR, and TCRdb kept only the in-frame ones, dropping some. This table holds around 60,000 clones, roughly 90% found once. The sample in question was peripheral blood, obtained on day 0 of AZD1222 vaccination. V gene TRBV19 combines with J gene TRBJ1-1, with D possibly being TRBD1 (5 bases). The clonotype was recovered from an adult in good health. The DNA for the CDR3 is TGTGCCAGTAGTGCGGGACCGCTGATCGCTTTCTTT. Translation: CASSAGPLIAFF.